A single T cell receptor beta chain is shown here with its context. The sample belongs to a study of T-cell memory formation after mild COVID-19. CDR3 length equals 13 residues. Trimming took 6 bases from V and 10 from J, leaving 16 bases between them. TCRdb reprocessed the 5' RACE reads via MiXCR and lists one record per CDR3 protein. Among hundreds of thousands of distinct CDR3 sequences listed, roughly 17% were seen once. The chain combines TRBV12-3 or TRBV12-4 with TRBJ2-1, with TRBD2 as a possible D gene (6 bases). This sequence originates from a young man who had mild COVID-19 (a few samples of this study predate the infection). Cell type and time point are not known. The sequenced sample was PBMCs or a T cell subset sorted from them (not recorded which). CDR3 in amino acids: CASSGTPGGEQFF. In nucleotides, the CDR3 is TGTGCCAGCAGCGGGACTCCCGGCGGGGAGCAGTTCTTC.